Following are 27 T cell receptor beta chains from one sample sequenced in a study of blood T cell repertoires in COVID-19 (dated by TCRdb to about 2020). Receptor libraries were prepared by the immunoSEQ multiplex PCR assay. TCRdb stores this immuneACCESS table with in-frame sequences only. Part of the clones is absent; in the studies checked, under half of the shortfall reflects unresolved V genes, and no reason is known for the rest. The sample table holds 100,000 or so clones, of which approximately 82% were seen once. Of the sample, 9.8% is held by the ten largest clones. Input material: peripheral blood. These receptors were obtained from a man aged 60 to 69 with active or convalescent COVID-19.

Regarding this clone: One end of the junction varies from germline; a read error may be responsible. This sequence joins TRBV27 and TRBJ2-2, with a possible D match to TRBD1 (6 bases). Germline CDR1 is MNHEY and CDR2 is SMNVEV (reference sequence). There are 15 residues in the CDR3. The CDR3 sequence is CASSLSTGLTGELFF. CDR3 nucleotide sequence: TGTGCCAGCAGTCTATCGACAGGTTTGACCGGGGAGCTGTTTTTT.

The chain recombines TRBV18 with TRBJ2-7, with a tentative D call TRBD1 (5 bases). Looked up from germline, CDR1 is KGHSH and CDR2 is LQKENI. V lost 4 bases and J lost 2, with 15 bases in between. The CDR3 runs to 15 residues. The CDR3 DNA sequence: TGTGCCAGCTCACAACAGGAAGGATATACCTACGAGCAGTACGTC. It is translated as CASSQQEGYTYEQYV.

The CDR3 loop reads CASIPMDRTPFNQPQHF. The DNA of the CDR3 is TGTGCCAGCATTCCAATGGACAGGACGCCGTTCAATCAGCCCCAGCATTTT. V is TRBV28 and J is TRBJ1-5; 7 bases line up with TRBD1. Germline lookup yields CDR1 MDHEN and CDR2 SYDVKM. With V trimmed by 7 bases and J by 3 bases, 15 bases remained unmatched. The length of the CDR3 is 17 residues.

The chain joins TRBV12-3 or TRBV12-4 to TRBJ1-2, with D perhaps TRBD1 (6 bases). This CDR3 region has 13 residues. V was shortened by 7 bases and J by 0 bases, with 9 bases between the two germline ends. CDR3 sequence (DNA): TGTGCCAGCACACAGGGTACTAACTATGGCTACACCTTC. Amino acid sequence: CASTQGTNYGYTF.

This clone was seen repeatedly, ten times or more. This rearrangement joins TRBV25-1 to TRBJ1-5; D ambiguous. V was trimmed by 1 base and J by 1 base, leaving 8 bases between them. This CDR3 has 15 amino acids. In germline, CDR1 is MGHDK, CDR2 SYGVNS. CDR3 nucleotides: TGTGCCAGCAGTGAATTGATACTCAGCAATCAGCCCCAGCATTTT. It yields the protein CASSELILSNQPQHF.

This clone was counted once. The chain combines TRBV11-2 with TRBJ2-5, with a weak D call TRBD2 (5 bases). V was cut by 10 bases and J by 0 bases, with 18 bases left in between. Germline V gives CDR1 SGHAT, CDR2 FQNNGV. The CDR3 runs 15 residues. CDR3 in amino acids: CATSMRALHQETQYF. The CDR3 DNA reads TGTGCCACATCTATGCGGGCCCTCCACCAAGAGACCCAGTACTTC.

A single count supports this clone. This sequence joins TRBV11-3 and TRBJ1-1, with TRBD1 identical over 7 bases. Looked up from germline, CDR1 is SGHNT and CDR2 is YENEEA. With 5 bases clipped from V and 1 base from J, the junction kept 4 bases outside the gene matches. This CDR3 has 14 amino acids. This chain's CDR3 is CASSRGTANTEAFF. For the CDR3, the DNA is TGTGCCAGCAGCCGAGGGACAGCGAACACTGAAGCTTTCTTT.

This chain uses TRBV19 with TRBJ1-6; 7 nucleotides line up with TRBD1. Per the germline V gene, CDR1 is LNHDA and CDR2 is SQIVND (reference sequence). After removal of 5 bases from V and 5 bases from J, the junction contained 3 bases not matched to a gene. The CDR3 covers 14 residues. In DNA form, the CDR3 reads TGTGCCAGTAGTCTGGGACAGAATAATTCACCCCTCCACTTT. It is translated as CASSLGQNNSPLHF.

This clone was counted at least ten times. The V call is TRBV7-6, the J call TRBJ2-7, with TRBD2 as a possible D gene (5 bases). The V gene lost 5 bases and the J gene lost 7 bases, with 18 bases spanning the gap. Germline CDR1 reads SGHVS; CDR2 reads FNYEAQ. The CDR3 totals 14 residues. The CDR3 here is CASSGTRFSREQYF. Written as DNA, the CDR3 is TGTGCCAGCAGCGGAACTAGATTCTCTCGGGAGCAGTACTTC.

The chain employs TRBV24-1 and TRBJ2-1; 7 bases agree with TRBD1. The CDR3 consists of 15 residues. V gave up 4 bases and J gave up 6 bases; unmatched junction bases: 8. The germline V gene has CDR1 KGHDR and CDR2 SFDVKD. The CDR3 region is CATSDQQGYTNEQFF. CDR3 nucleotide sequence: TGTGCCACCAGTGACCAACAGGGGTACACCAATGAGCAGTTCTTC.

Written as DNA, the CDR3 is TGTGCCAGCAGCACAGGGATAGTTTCAGAGACCCAGTACTTC. This translates into CASSTGIVSETQYF. J is TRBJ2-5 and V is TRBV28, with D possibly being TRBD1 (6 bases). Germline-derived CDR1 and CDR2 are MDHEN and SYDVKM. Trimming left V 6 bases short and J 4 bases short, with 15 bases between. There are 14 residues in the CDR3.

V usage is TRBV5-6 and J usage is TRBJ1-4, with D perhaps TRBD1 (5 bases). Trimming shortened V by 4 bases and J by 4 bases, and 14 bases separated the two germline ends. The CDR3 is made up of 15 amino acids. Germline assignment: CDR1 SGHDT and CDR2 YYEEEE. Here the CDR3 reads CASSPRGRGNEKLFF. The CDR3 DNA is TGTGCCAGCAGCCCTCGCGGGAGGGGTAATGAAAAACTGTTTTTT.

The V gene is TRBV5-1, the J gene TRBJ2-7; D possibly corresponds to TRBD1 (7 bases). Germline assignment: CDR1 SGHRS and CDR2 YFSETQ. The CDR3 sequence is 22 residues long. Trimming removed 0 bases from V and 0 bases from J, with 31 bases in between. The CDR3 loop is CASSLGQGGAILRSPVSYEQYV. CDR3 in DNA: TGCGCCAGCAGCTTGGGGCAGGGGGGAGCGATCCTTAGGTCACCTGTCTCCTACGAGCAGTACGTC.

This chain connects TRBV6-2 or TRBV6-3 to TRBJ2-1; possible D gene TRBD2, 6 bases. The CDR3 is 15 amino acids. The V gene's germline CDR1 is MNHEY and CDR2 SVGEGT. V lost 3 bases to trimming and J lost 0 bases, with 9 bases between them. This CDR3 reads CASSYDGSSYNEQFF. The CDR3 DNA reads as TGTGCCAGCAGTTATGACGGGAGCTCCTACAATGAGCAGTTCTTC.

This clone was counted once. The chain links TRBV7-3 to TRBJ2-1, with D hard to call. The CDR3 is 12 amino acids. In germline, CDR1 is SGHTA, CDR2 FQGTGA. Trimming pared 4 bases from V and 5 bases from J, leaving 6 bases between. CDR3 coding DNA: TGTGCCAGCAGCTCCTCTCACAATGAGCAGTTCTTC. Translation gives CASSSSHNEQFF.

As to this clone: At one end, the junction sequence differs from germline, possibly due to a read error. The chain uses TRBV18 and TRBJ1-6; D is unclear. Germline V CDR1 and CDR2: KGHSH, LQKENI. The CDR3 has 16 residues. CDR3 coding DNA: TGTGCCAGTTCACCCGGCGGGAGCTCCTATAATTCACCCCTCCACTTT. Protein: CASSPGGSSYNSPLHF.

Comment on this clone: Other DNA sequences in the sample encode the same CDR3. The chain uses TRBV11-2 and TRBJ2-2; D is unclear. The V and J ends lost 5 bases and 3 bases respectively, with 7 bases between them. CDR3 size: 13 residues. Germline V lookup: CDR1 SGHAT, CDR2 FQNNGV. The CDR3, as DNA: TGTGCCAGCAGCCTACCGGACACCGGGGAGCTGTTTTTT. It codes for CASSLPDTGELFF.

V is TRBV12-3 or TRBV12-4 and J is TRBJ1-2; possible D gene TRBD1, 5 bases. The CDR3 extends over 13 amino acids. V was clipped by 6 bases and J by 8 bases, with 16 bases between them. CDR3 protein: CASRSGGIIGYTF. In DNA, the CDR3 is TGTGCCAGCAGGTCCGGGGGGATTATAGGCTACACCTTC.

The chain is built from TRBV18 and TRBJ1-1; 7 nucleotides agree with TRBD1. Germline V gives CDR1 KGHSH, CDR2 LQKENI. V was clipped by 5 bases and J by 0 bases; unmatched bases: 9. The CDR3 runs 16 residues. CDR3 DNA: TGTGCCAGCTCAATCGAGAGGGGGCTCTTGAACACTGAAGCTTTCTTT. Its protein is CASSIERGLLNTEAFF.

Only one count was recorded for this clone. The chain recombines TRBV19 with TRBJ1-1; perhaps TRBD1 as D (6 bases). Looked up from germline, CDR1 is LNHDA and CDR2 is SQIVND (reference sequence). V dropped 8 bases and J dropped 3 bases, with 22 bases sitting between them. This CDR3 is built from 16 residues. The CDR3 loop reads CASLRQGRAPDTEAFF. For the CDR3, the DNA is TGTGCCAGTCTGCGGCAGGGGCGCGCCCCGGACACTGAAGCTTTCTTT.

V and J are TRBV28 and TRBJ1-2, with a weak D call TRBD1 (6 bases). The V and J ends lost 3 bases and 3 bases respectively, with 8 bases between them. Germline V CDR1 and CDR2: MDHEN, SYDVKM. This CDR3 region has 13 residues. DNA of the CDR3: TGTGCCAGCAGTTTTAGGGGGTACTATGGCTACACCTTC. It specifies CASSFRGYYGYTF.

This clone has just one count. Germline and junction disagree at one end, which may indicate a read error. The gene calls are TRBV7-7 and TRBJ2-2; the match to TRBD2 covers 10 bases. The CDR3 loop spans 18 amino acids. Germline values: CDR1 SSHAT, CDR2 FNYEAQ (reference sequence). CDR3 in amino acids: CASSPDPSSGSSPGELFF. The DNA of the CDR3 is TGTGCTAGCAGCCCAGATCCGTCTAGCGGGAGTTCCCCCGGGGAGCTGTTTTTT.

The chain combines TRBV18 with TRBJ2-4; 8 bases agree with TRBD2. Germline values: CDR1 KGHSH, CDR2 LQKENI. V lost 0 bases, J lost 7 bases, and 2 bases stayed unmatched. The CDR3 contains 14 residues. CDR3 region: CASSPPSSGNIQYF. Here the CDR3 DNA reads TGTGCCAGCTCACCACCGTCTAGCGGGAACATTCAGTACTTC.

The chain uses TRBV5-1 and TRBJ2-1, with 11 bases fitting TRBD2. Germline lookup yields CDR1 SGHRS and CDR2 YFSETQ. The J segment lost 7 bases and the V segment lost 4 bases, leaving 7 bases of the junction unmatched. The CDR3 totals 15 residues. CDR3 amino acids: CASSVLAGAGNEQFF. The CDR3 nucleotides are TGCGCCAGCAGCGTACTAGCGGGAGCAGGTAATGAGCAGTTCTTC.

This rearrangement joins TRBV11-2 to TRBJ2-5; the D gene is possibly TRBD1 (5 bases). This CDR3 is 13 amino acids long. Germline values: CDR1 SGHAT, CDR2 FQNNGV. The V and J ends lost 0 bases and 7 bases respectively, with 9 bases between them. The chain's CDR3 is CASSLEGPGTQYF. DNA of the CDR3: TGTGCCAGCAGCTTAGAGGGGCCAGGGACCCAGTACTTC.

The genes are TRBV14 and TRBJ1-4, with D perhaps matching TRBD1 (5 bases). The CDR3 is 15 amino acids. Trimming cost V 1 base and J 6 bases, with 12 bases left between them. The germline CDR1 and CDR2 sequences are SGHDN and FVKESK. CDR3 DNA: TGTGCCAGCAGCCAAGGGGCAGGAGGGGATGAAAAACTGTTTTTT. Its protein product is CASSQGAGGDEKLFF. Looking up the rest from reference TRBV14 and TRBJ1-4 gives the full variable domain: EAGVTQFPSHSVIEKGQTVTLRCDPISGHDNLYWYRRVMGKEIKFLLHFVKESKQDESGMPNNRFLAERTGGTYSTLKVQPAELEDSGVYFCASSQGAGGDEKLFFGSGTQLSVL.

Remarks on this clone: One end of the junction is discordant with germline, which a read error may explain. The chain joins TRBV7-3 to TRBJ1-5; 8 bases fit TRBD1. Germline V gene sequence: CDR1 SGHTA, CDR2 FQGTGA. The CDR3 loop spans 10 amino acids. The DNA for the CDR3 is TGTGCCAGCACGGGACAGGTAGCGAATTTT. This gives the protein CASTGQVANF.